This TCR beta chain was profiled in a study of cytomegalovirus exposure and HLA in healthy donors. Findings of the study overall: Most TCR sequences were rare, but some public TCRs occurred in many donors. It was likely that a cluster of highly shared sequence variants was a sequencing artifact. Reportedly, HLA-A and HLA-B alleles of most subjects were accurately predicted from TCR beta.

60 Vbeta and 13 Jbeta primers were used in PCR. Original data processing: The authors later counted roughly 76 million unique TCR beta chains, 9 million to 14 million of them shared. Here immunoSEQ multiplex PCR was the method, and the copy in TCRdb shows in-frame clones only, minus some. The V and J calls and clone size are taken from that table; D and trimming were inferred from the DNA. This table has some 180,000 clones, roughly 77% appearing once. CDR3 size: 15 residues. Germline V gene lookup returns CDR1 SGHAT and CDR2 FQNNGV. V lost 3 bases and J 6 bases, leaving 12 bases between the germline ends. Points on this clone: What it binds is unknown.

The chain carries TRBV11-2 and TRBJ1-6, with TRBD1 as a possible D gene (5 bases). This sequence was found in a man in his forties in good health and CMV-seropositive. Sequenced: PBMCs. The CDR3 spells CASSFGQRSNSPLHF. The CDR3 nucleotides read TGTGCCAGCAGCTTCGGACAACGGAGTAATTCACCCCTCCACTTT.